The 23 T cell receptor beta chains in this list originate from one sample, sequenced in a study of blood T cell repertoires in COVID-19 (dated by TCRdb to about 2020). Library prep was done by the immunoSEQ multiplex PCR assay. The table comes from immuneACCESS by way of TCRdb, which keeps in-frame sequences with V and J called. Part of the clones is missing from these tables; in studies checked, under half for an unresolved V gene and the rest for unknown reasons. In all, the sample holds 150,000 to 200,000 clones, and 85% to 95% of those were seen once. Jointly, the top ten make up less than 2% of the sample. Material: peripheral blood. These receptors came from a woman aged 60-75 years with COVID-19, enrolled during active disease.

The rearrangement links TRBV6-5 to TRBJ1-2, with 8 bases matching TRBD1. Germline V gene data show CDR1 as MNHEY and CDR2 as SVGAGI. The J segment lost 4 bases and the V segment lost 4 bases, leaving 5 bases of the junction unmatched. This CDR3 spans 14 amino acids. The CDR3 here is CASSSHDRGYGYTF. CDR3 DNA sequence: TGTGCCAGCAGTTCTCACGACAGGGGCTATGGCTACACCTTC.

Notes on this clone: Within the sample, other DNA sequences also encode this same CDR3. This rearrangement joins TRBV5-5 to TRBJ2-7; no clear D gene. V lost 4 bases and J 2 bases, leaving 4 bases between the germline ends. The CDR3 length is 11 residues. The germline V gene has CDR1 SGHKS and CDR2 YYEKEE (reference sequence). The CDR3 reads CASSSTYEQYF. The CDR3 nucleotides are TGTGCCAGCAGCAGCACCTACGAGCAGTACTTC.

This clone has only one observation. The V and J genes are TRBV3-1 (or the pseudogene TRBV3-2) and TRBJ2-5, with 9 bases identical to TRBD2. This CDR3 has 15 residues. Germline CDR1 is LGHDT and CDR2 is YNNKEL (reference sequence). J gave up 2 bases and V 4 bases, and 5 bases lay outside the gene matches. CDR3 protein: CASSRRGGFQETQYF. In DNA, the CDR3 is TGTGCCAGCAGCCGGCGGGGGGGGTTTCAAGAGACCCAGTACTTC.

The V and J genes are TRBV12-5 and TRBJ1-1; TRBD1 might be the D (5 bases). The CDR3 is 15 residues long. The germline CDR1 and CDR2 sequences are LGHNT and FRNRAP. The V end was cut by 4 bases, the J end by 5 bases, with 17 bases between. Here the CDR3 reads CASGSRWGSGTEAFF. The CDR3 region has the DNA TGTGCTAGTGGTTCTCGTTGGGGTTCAGGGACTGAAGCTTTCTTT.

The chain employs TRBV5-4 and TRBJ1-3; TRBD1 aligns across 7 bases. V was clipped by 3 bases and J by 4 bases; unmatched bases: 7. The germline CDR1 and CDR2 sequences are SGHNT and YYREEE (reference sequence). The CDR3 has 15 amino acids. CDR3 region: CASSSQTGSGNTIYF. CDR3 sequence (DNA): TGTGCCAGCAGCTCCCAGACAGGGTCCGGAAACACCATATATTTT. Drawing the rest from reference TRBV5-4 and TRBJ1-3, the complete variable domain is ETGVTQSPTHLIKTRGQQVTLRCSSQSGHNTVSWYQQALGQGPQFIFQYYREEENGRGNFPPRFSGLQFPNYSSELNVNALELDDSALYLCASSSQTGSGNTIYFGEGSWLTVV.

This clone is a singleton in its sample. The rearrangement joins TRBV19 to TRBJ2-2; unclear D gene. Germline CDR1 and CDR2: LNHDA and SQIVND (reference sequence). This CDR3 has 16 residues. V lost 3 bases and J 0 bases, leaving 11 bases between the germline ends. CDR3 sequence (DNA): TGTGCCAGTAGTATGCGACATCCCACGAACACCGGGGAGCTGTTTTTT. Amino acids: CASSMRHPTNTGELFF.

The chain links TRBV18 to TRBJ2-1, with 9 bases lining up with TRBD2. The ends lost 2 bases at V and 6 bases at J; junction bases unmatched: 11. Germline V CDR1 and CDR2: KGHSH, LQKENI. This CDR3 region has 17 residues. CDR3 sequence (DNA): TGTGCCAGCTCACCAGTAAGAATAGCGGGGGCCCCCAATGAGCAGTTCTTC. It translates to CASSPVRIAGAPNEQFF.

This sequence joins TRBV5-1 and TRBJ2-1; TRBD1 might be the D (5 bases). This CDR3 has 13 amino acids. V was trimmed by 2 bases and J by 7 bases, leaving 10 bases between them. Germline V gives CDR1 SGHRS, CDR2 YFSETQ. The CDR3 protein is CASSFSGINEQFF. CDR3 DNA sequence: TGCGCCAGCAGCTTCTCAGGGATAAATGAGCAGTTCTTC.

The chain uses TRBV24-1 and TRBJ2-3, with 9 nucleotides matching TRBD2. CDR1 and CDR2 from the germline V gene are KGHDR and SFDVKD. J was trimmed by 2 bases and V by 4 bases; bases with no gene match: 9. This CDR3 comprises 17 residues. CDR3 nucleotide sequence: TGTGCCACCAGTGACCCCCCCGCTAGCGGGGACACAGATACGCAGTATTTT. Translating it yields CATSDPPASGDTDTQYF.

This chain connects TRBV9 to TRBJ1-1; unclear D gene. Germline CDR1 reads SGDLS; CDR2 reads YYNGEE. The length of the CDR3 is 12 residues. Trimming pared 2 bases from V and 3 bases from J, leaving 5 bases between. Written as DNA, the CDR3 is TGTGCCAGCAGCGTGGAGGACACTGAAGCTTTCTTT. This translates into CASSVEDTEAFF.

The V gene is TRBV2, the J gene TRBJ2-2, with a tentative D call TRBD1 (5 bases). V lost 7 bases, J lost 1 base, and 10 bases lay in between. The CDR3 consists of 14 residues. Germline V gives CDR1 SNHLY, CDR2 FYNNEI. CDR3 DNA sequence: TGTGCCAGCATTAGGGGCCTGAACACCGGGGAGCTGTTTTTT. Residues: CASIRGLNTGELFF.

The chain employs TRBV12-5 and TRBJ2-2; D not certain. Trimming shortened V by 6 bases and J by 2 bases, and 7 bases separated the two germline ends. Germline V gene data show CDR1 as LGHNT and CDR2 as FRNRAP. The CDR3 extends over 13 amino acids. Here the CDR3 DNA reads TGTGCTAGTGGCAGGCCCAACACCGGGGAGCTGTTTTTT. Translation: CASGRPNTGELFF.

The chain is built from TRBV3-1 (or the pseudogene TRBV3-2) and TRBJ2-7; 9 bases match TRBD1. Germline assignment: CDR1 LGHDT and CDR2 YNNKEL (reference sequence). J lost 4 bases, V lost 3 bases, and 7 bases had no gene match. CDR3 length: 15 amino acids. This chain's CDR3 is CASSQGQGGTYEQYF. CDR3 bases: TGTGCCAGCAGCCAGGGACAGGGTGGAACTTACGAGCAGTACTTC.

Comments on this clone: Other DNA variants within this sample encode the same CDR3. The chain combines TRBV7-3 with TRBJ1-2; maybe TRBD1 (6 bases). Trimming removed 5 bases at V and 1 base at J, with 8 bases between. Germline assignment: CDR1 SGHTA and CDR2 FQGTGA. This CDR3 has 13 amino acids. The DNA of the CDR3 is TGTGCCAGCAGCCCGGACAGTAACTATGGCTACACCTTC. It is translated as CASSPDSNYGYTF. Supplemented by reference TRBV7-3 and TRBJ1-2, the full variable domain reads GAGVSQTPSNKVTEKGKYVELRCDPISGHTALYWYRQSLGQGPEFLIYFQGTGAADDSGLPNDRFFAVRPEGSVSTLKIQRTERGDSAVYLCASSPDSNYGYTFGSGTRLTVV.

The rearrangement joins TRBV7-3 to TRBJ2-1, with TRBD1 matching over 8 bases. After removal of 3 bases from V and 11 bases from J, the junction contained 12 bases not matched to a gene. This CDR3 contains 15 residues. CDR1 SGHTA and CDR2 FQGTGA come from the germline V gene. The CDR3 region is CASSFDALTGVKQFF. The CDR3, as DNA: TGTGCCAGCAGCTTTGATGCCCTGACAGGGGTGAAGCAGTTCTTC.

This chain joins TRBV27 and TRBJ2-2, with 7 positions matching TRBD1. The CDR3 spans 15 residues. Trimming took 7 bases from V and 2 from J; bases not matched to a gene: 7. The V gene's germline CDR1 is MNHEY and CDR2 SMNVEV (reference sequence). CDR3 loop: CASTGTDLNTGELFF. For the CDR3, the DNA is TGTGCCAGCACCGGGACAGATTTAAACACCGGGGAGCTGTTTTTT.

The V call is TRBV4-3, the J call TRBJ1-1; no firm D call. This CDR3 contains 13 residues. V lost 2 bases to trimming and J lost 4 bases, with 8 bases between them. The germline gives CDR1 LGHNA, CDR2 YSLEER. In DNA form, the CDR3 reads TGCGCCAGCAGCCAACCGGTATTCACTGAAGCTTTCTTT. Encoded protein: CASSQPVFTEAFF.

The chain joins TRBV27 to TRBJ1-4; D might be TRBD1 (6 bases). Germline V CDR1 and CDR2: MNHEY, SMNVEV (reference sequence). CDR3 size: 14 residues. V lost 5 bases and J lost 8, with 15 bases in between. CDR3 loop: CASSRLGQWEKLFF. CDR3 DNA sequence: TGTGCCAGCAGTCGTCTGGGACAATGGGAAAAACTGTTTTTT.

The V gene is TRBV7-2, the J gene TRBJ1-6; 7 bases line up with TRBD1. The CDR3 has 15 residues. Germline CDR1 is SGHTA and CDR2 is FQGNSA. V shed 5 bases, J shed 10 bases, and the junction held 11 bases outside the gene matches. CDR3 amino acids: CASSQSRTGGSPLHF. CDR3 nucleotide sequence: TGTGCCAGCAGCCAAAGCAGGACAGGTGGATCACCCCTCCACTTT.

This chain links TRBV19 with TRBJ1-1; no clear D gene. Trimming took 6 bases from V and 3 from J, leaving 14 bases between them. Germline V gene data show CDR1 as LNHDA and CDR2 as SQIVND (reference sequence). The CDR3 covers 14 residues. The CDR3 bases are TGTGCCAGTAGCCAAGCGACTTGGGACACTGAAGCTTTCTTT. This codes for CASSQATWDTEAFF.

The rearrangement uses TRBV14 and TRBJ2-4; 9 nucleotides align to TRBD1. J lost 11 bases, V lost 4 bases, and 6 bases had no gene match. The CDR3 covers 13 residues. Looked up from germline, CDR1 is SGHDN and CDR2 is FVKESK. The CDR3 DNA reads as TGTGCCAGCAGCCTCCGGGACAGGGTCCTTCAGTACTTC. Amino acid sequence: CASSLRDRVLQYF.

This rearrangement joins TRBV4-1 to TRBJ2-7; 7 nucleotides line up with TRBD1. The V gene's germline CDR1 is MGHRA and CDR2 YSYEKL. The junction had 7 bases not matched to a gene; V was cut back by 7 bases and J by 4 bases. CDR3 length equals 13 residues. CDR3 nucleotides: TGCGCCAGCATGGGACAGACAAAATACGAGCAGTACTTC. This sequence encodes CASMGQTKYEQYF.

This clone has just one count. The chain links TRBV11-2 to TRBJ1-6; D is uncertain. Looked up from germline, CDR1 is SGHAT and CDR2 is FQNNGV. V shed 2 bases and J shed 0 bases, with 14 bases lying between them. This CDR3 is 18 amino acids long. CDR3 sequence reads: CASSLTGGANSYNSPLHF. CDR3 DNA: TGTGCCAGCAGCTTAACCGGAGGAGCAAACTCCTATAATTCACCCCTCCACTTT.